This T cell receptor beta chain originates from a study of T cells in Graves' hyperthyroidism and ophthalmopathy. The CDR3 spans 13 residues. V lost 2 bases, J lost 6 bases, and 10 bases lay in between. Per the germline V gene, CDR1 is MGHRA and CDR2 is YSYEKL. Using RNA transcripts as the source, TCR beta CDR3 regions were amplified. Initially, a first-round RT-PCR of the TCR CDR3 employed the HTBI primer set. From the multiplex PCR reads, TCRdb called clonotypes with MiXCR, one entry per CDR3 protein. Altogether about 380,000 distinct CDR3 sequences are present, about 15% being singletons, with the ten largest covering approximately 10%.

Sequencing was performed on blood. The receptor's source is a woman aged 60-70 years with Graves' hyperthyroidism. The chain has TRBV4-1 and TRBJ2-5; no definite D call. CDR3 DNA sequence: TGCGCCAGCAGCCAAAGAATAAGGAAGACCCAGTACTTC. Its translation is CASSQRIRKTQYF.